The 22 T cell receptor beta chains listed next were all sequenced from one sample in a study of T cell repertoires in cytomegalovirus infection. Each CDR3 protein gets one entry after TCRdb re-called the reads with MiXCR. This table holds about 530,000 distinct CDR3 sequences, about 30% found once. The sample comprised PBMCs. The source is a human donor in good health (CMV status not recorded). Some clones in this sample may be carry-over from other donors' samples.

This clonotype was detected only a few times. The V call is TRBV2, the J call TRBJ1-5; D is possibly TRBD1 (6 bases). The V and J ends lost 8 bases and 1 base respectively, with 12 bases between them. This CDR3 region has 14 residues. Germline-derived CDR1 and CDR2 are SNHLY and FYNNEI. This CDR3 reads CASGRGGSNQPQHF. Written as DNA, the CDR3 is TGTGCCAGCGGCAGGGGAGGAAGCAATCAGCCCCAGCATTTT.

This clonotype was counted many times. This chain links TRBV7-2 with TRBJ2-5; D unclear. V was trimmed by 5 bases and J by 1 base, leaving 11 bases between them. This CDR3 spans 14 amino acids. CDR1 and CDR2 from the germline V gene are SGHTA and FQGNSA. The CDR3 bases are TGTGCCAGCAGCCGTACACGAAGCCAAGAGACCCAGTACTTC. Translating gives CASSRTRSQETQYF.

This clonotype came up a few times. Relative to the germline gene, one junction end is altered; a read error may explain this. CDR3 coding DNA: TGTGCTAGCAGACCTCTACAGGGGGGGGGGACTGAAGCTTTCTTT. This sequence encodes CASRPLQGGGTEAFF. V gene TRBV7-7 combines with J gene TRBJ1-1, with 8 bases aligning to TRBD1. The length of the CDR3 is 15 residues. Germline V lookup: CDR1 SSHAT, CDR2 FNYEAQ (reference sequence).

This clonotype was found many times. CDR3 sequence reads: CASSFFGIQPQHF. CDR3 in DNA: TGTGCCAGCAGCTTCTTTGGGATTCAGCCCCAGCATTTT. The chain is built from TRBV7-2 and TRBJ1-5, with no clear D. The V gene's germline CDR1 is SGHTA and CDR2 FQGNSA. Trimming left V 3 bases short and J 6 bases short, with 9 bases between. CDR3 length: 13 amino acids.

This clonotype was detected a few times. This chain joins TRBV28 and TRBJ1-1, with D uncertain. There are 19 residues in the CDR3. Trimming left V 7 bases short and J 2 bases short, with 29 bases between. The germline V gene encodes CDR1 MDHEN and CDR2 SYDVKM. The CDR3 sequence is CASIALPRTLLRRNTEAFF. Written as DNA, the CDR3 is TGTGCCAGCATAGCACTACCGAGGACGCTCTTAAGACGTAACACTGAAGCTTTCTTT.

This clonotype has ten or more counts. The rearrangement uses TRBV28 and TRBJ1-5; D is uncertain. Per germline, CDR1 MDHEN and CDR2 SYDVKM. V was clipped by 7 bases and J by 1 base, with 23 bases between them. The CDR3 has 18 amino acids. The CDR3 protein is CASNERARGRRSNQPQHF. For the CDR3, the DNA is TGTGCCAGCAACGAAAGGGCCAGAGGTCGGAGGAGCAATCAGCCCCAGCATTTT.

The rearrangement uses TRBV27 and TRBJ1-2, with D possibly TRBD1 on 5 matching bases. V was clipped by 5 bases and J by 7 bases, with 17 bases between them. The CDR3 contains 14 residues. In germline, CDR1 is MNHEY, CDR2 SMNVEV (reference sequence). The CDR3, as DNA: TGTGCCAGCAGTCTGAAGGGACCGTGGGGTGGCTACACCTTC. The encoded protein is CASSLKGPWGGYTF.

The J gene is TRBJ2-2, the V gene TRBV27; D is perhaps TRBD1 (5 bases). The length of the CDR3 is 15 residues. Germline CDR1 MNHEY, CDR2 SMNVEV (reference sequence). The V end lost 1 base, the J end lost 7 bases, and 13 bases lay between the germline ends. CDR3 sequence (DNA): TGTGCCAGCAGTTTATTCCCCAGGGCGGTCGGGGAGCTGTTTTTT. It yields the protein CASSLFPRAVGELFF.

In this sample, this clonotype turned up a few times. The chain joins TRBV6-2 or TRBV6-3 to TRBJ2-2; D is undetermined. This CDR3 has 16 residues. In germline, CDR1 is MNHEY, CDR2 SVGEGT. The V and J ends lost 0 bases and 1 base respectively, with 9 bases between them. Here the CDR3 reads CASSYSIRRNTGELFF. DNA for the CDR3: TGTGCCAGCAGTTACTCCATAAGGAGGAACACCGGGGAGCTGTTTTTT.

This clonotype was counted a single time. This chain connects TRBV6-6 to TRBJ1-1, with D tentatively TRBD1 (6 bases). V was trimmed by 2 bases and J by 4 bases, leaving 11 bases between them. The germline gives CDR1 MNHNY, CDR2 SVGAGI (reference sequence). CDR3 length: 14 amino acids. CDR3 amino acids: CASSYHRASTEAFF. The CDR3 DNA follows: TGTGCCAGCAGTTACCACAGGGCAAGCACTGAAGCTTTCTTT.

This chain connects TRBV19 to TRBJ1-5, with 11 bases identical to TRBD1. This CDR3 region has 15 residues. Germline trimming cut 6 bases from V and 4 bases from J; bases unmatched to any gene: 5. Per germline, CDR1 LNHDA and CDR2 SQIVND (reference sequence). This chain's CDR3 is CASRLDRGRNQPQHF. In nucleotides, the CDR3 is TGTGCCAGTAGGCTGGACAGGGGGCGTAATCAGCCCCAGCATTTT. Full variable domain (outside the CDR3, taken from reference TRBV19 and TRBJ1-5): DGGITQSPKYLFRKEGQNVTLSCEQNLNHDAMYWYRQDPGQGLRLIYYSQIVNDFQKGDIAEGYSVSREKKESFPLTVTSAQKNPTAFYLCASRLDRGRNQPQHFGDGTRLSIL.

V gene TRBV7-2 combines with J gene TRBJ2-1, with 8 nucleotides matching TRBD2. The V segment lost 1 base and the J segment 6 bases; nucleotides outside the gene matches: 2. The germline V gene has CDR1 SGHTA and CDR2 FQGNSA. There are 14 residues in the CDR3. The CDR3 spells CASSLDGRGNEQFF. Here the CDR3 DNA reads TGTGCCAGCAGCTTAGACGGGAGGGGCAATGAGCAGTTCTTC.

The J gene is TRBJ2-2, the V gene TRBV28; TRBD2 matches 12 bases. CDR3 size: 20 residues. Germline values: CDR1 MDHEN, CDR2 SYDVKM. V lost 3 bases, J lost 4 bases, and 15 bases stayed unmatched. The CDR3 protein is CASSLAGTSGLPRGTGELFF. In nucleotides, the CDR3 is TGTGCCAGCAGTTTGGCGGGGACTAGCGGGCTCCCCAGGGGCACCGGGGAGCTGTTTTTT.

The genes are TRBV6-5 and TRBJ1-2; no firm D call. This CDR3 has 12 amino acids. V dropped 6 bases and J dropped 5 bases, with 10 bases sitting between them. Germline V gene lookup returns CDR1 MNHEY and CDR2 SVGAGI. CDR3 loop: CASSPTTYGYTF. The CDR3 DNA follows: TGTGCCAGCAGCCCGACCACTTATGGCTACACCTTC.

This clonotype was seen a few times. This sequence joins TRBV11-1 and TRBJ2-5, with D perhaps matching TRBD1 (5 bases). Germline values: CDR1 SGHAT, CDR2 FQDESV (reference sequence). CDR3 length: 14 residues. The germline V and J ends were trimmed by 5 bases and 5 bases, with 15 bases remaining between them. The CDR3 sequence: CASSGTGALETQYF. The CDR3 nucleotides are TGTGCCAGCAGCGGAACTGGGGCGCTTGAGACCCAGTACTTC.

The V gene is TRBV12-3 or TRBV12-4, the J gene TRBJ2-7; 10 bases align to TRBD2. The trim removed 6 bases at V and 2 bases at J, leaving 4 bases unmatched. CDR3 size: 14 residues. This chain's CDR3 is CASSRGLAAYEQYF. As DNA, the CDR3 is TGTGCCAGCAGCAGAGGACTAGCGGCCTACGAGCAGTACTTC.

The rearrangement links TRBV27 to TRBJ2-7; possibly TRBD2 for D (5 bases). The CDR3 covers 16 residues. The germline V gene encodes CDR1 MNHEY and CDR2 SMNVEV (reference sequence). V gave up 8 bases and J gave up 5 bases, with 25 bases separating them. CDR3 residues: CASGYAGDGQSDEQYV. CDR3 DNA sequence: TGTGCCAGCGGATACGCGGGCGACGGTCAATCAGACGAGCAGTACGTC.

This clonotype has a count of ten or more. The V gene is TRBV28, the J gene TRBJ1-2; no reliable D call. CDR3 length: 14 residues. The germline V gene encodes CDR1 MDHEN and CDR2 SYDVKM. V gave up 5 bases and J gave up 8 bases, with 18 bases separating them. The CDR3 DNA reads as TGTGCCAGCAGTGCGGACGGCAGAAGAGGGGGCTACACCTTC. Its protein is CASSADGRRGGYTF.

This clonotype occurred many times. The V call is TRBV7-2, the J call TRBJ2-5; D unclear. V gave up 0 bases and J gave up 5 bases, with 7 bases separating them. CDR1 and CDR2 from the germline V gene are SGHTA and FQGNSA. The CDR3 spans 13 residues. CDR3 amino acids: CASSLAGLETQYF. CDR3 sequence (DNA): TGTGCCAGCAGCTTAGCCGGGTTGGAGACCCAGTACTTC.

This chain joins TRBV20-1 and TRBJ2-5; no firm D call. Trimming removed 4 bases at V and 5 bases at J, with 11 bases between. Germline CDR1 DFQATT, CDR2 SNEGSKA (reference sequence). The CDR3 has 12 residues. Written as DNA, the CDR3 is TGCAGTGCTATACCCCAGTGGGAGACCCAGTACTTC. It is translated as CSAIPQWETQYF.

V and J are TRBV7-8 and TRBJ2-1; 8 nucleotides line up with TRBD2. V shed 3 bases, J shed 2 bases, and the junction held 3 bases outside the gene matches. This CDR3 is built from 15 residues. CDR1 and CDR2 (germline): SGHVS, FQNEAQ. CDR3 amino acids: CASSLGLVAYNEQFF. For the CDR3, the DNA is TGTGCCAGCAGCTTGGGACTAGTAGCCTACAATGAGCAGTTCTTC.

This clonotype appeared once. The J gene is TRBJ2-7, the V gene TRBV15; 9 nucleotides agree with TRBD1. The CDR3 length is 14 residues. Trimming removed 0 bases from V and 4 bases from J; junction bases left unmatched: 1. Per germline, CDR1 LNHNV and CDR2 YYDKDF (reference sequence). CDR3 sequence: CATSRDDRGYEQYF. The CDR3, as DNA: TGTGCCACCAGCAGAGATGACAGGGGGTACGAGCAGTACTTC.